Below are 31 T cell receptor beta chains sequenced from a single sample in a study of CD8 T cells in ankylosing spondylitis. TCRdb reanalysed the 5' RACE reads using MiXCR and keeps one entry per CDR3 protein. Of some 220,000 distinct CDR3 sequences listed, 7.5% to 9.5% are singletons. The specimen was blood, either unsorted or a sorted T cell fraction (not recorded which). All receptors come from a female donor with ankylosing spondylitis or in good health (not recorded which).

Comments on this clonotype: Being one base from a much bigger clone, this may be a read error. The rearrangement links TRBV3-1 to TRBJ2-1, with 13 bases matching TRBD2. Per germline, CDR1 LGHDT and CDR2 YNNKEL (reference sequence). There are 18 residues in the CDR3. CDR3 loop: CTSSRTSGSTVSYNEQFF. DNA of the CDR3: TGTACCAGCAGCCGGACTAGCGGGAGCACCGTCTCCTACAATGAGCAGTTCTTC.

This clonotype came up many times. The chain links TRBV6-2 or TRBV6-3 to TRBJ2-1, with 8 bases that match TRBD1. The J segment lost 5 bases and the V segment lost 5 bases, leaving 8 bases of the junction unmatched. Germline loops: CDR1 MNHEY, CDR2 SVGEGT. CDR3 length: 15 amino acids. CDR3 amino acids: CASSAPGQEDNEQFF. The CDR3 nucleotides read TGTGCCAGCAGTGCACCGGGACAGGAAGACAATGAGCAGTTCTTC.

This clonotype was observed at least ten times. DNA of the CDR3: TGTGCCAGCAAGGCTAGCGGGAGCACAGATACGCAGTATTTT. Encoded protein: CASKASGSTDTQYF. The gene calls are TRBV2 and TRBJ2-3; 8 bases match TRBD2. V shed 7 bases, J shed 0 bases, and the junction held 3 bases outside the gene matches. CDR3 length: 14 amino acids. From germline, CDR1 is SNHLY and CDR2 FYNNEI.

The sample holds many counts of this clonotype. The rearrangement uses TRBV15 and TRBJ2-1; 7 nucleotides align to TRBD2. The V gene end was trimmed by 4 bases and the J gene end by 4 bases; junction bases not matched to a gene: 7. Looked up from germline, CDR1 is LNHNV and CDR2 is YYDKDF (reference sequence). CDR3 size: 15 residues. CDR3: CATSIGTTSYNEQFF. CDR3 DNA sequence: TGTGCCACCAGCATTGGGACTACTTCGTACAATGAGCAGTTCTTC.

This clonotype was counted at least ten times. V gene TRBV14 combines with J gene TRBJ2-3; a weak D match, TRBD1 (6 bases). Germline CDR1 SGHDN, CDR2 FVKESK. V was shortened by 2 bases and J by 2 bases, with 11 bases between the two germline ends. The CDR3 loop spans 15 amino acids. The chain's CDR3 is CASSQRGTYTDTQYF. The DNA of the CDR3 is TGTGCCAGCAGCCAAAGGGGGACCTACACAGATACGCAGTATTTT.

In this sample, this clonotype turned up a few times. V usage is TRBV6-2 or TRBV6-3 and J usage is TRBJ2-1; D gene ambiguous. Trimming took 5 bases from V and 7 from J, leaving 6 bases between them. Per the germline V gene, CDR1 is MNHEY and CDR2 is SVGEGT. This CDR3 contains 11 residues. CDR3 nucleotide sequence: TGTGCCAGCAGTCCACGAAATGAGCAGTTCTTC. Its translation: CASSPRNEQFF.

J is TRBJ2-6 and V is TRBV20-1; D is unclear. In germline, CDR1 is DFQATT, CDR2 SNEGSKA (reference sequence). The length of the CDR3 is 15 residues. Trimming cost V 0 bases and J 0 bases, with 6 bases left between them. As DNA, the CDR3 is TGCAGTGCTAGAGATGACTCCTCTGGGGCCAACGTCCTGACTTTC. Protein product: CSARDDSSGANVLTF.

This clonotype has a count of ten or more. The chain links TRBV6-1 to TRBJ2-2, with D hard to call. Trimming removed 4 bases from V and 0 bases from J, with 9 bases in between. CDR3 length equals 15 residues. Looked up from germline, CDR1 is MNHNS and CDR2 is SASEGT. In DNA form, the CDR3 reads TGTGCCAGCAGTGCCAGACATCCGAACACCGGGGAGCTGTTTTTT. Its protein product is CASSARHPNTGELFF.

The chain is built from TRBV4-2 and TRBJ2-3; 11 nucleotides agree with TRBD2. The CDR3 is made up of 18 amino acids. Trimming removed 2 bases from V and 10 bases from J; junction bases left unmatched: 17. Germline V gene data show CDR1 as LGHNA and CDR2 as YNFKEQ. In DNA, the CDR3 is TGTGCCAGCAGCCAATCTCTGACTAGCGGGGCCGTGACGGGGGCGCAGTATTTT. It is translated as CASSQSLTSGAVTGAQYF.

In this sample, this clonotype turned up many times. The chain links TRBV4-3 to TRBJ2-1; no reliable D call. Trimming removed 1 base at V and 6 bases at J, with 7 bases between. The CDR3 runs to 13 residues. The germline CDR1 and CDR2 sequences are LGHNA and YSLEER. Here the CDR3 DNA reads TGCGCCAGCAGCCAAGTAGAATCCAATGAGCAGTTCTTC. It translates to CASSQVESNEQFF.

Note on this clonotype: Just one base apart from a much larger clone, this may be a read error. This CDR3 is CVSSSPEKYEQYF. CDR3 DNA: TGTGTCAGCAGCTCCCCCGAAAAATACGAGCAGTACTTC. V gene TRBV3-1 combines with J gene TRBJ2-7; D gene uncertain. The CDR3 consists of 13 residues. The germline V gene has CDR1 LGHDT and CDR2 YNNKEL (reference sequence).

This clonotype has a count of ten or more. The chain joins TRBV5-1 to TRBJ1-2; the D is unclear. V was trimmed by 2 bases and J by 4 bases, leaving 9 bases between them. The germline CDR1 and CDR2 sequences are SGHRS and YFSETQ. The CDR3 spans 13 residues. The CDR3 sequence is CASSLGGVYGYTF. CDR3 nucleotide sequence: TGCGCCAGCAGCTTAGGAGGAGTCTATGGCTACACCTTC.

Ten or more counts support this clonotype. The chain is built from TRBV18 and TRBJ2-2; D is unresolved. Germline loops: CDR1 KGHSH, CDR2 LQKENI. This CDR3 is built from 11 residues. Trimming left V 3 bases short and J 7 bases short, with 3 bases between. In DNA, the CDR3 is TGTGCCAGCTCACCGGACGGGGAGCTGTTTTTT. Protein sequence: CASSPDGELFF.

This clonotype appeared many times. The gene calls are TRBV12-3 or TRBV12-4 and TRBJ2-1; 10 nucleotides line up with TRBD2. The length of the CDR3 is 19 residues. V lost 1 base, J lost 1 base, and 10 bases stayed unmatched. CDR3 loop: CASSLVALAGERSYNEQFF. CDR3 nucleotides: TGTGCCAGCAGTTTAGTGGCGCTAGCGGGAGAGAGGTCCTACAATGAGCAGTTCTTC.

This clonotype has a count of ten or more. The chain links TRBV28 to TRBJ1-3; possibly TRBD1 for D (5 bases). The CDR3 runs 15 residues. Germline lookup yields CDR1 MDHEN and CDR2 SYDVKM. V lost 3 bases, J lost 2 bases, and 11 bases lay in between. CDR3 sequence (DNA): TGTGCCAGCAGTTTCACGGGGGGGACTGGAAACACCATATATTTT. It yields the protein CASSFTGGTGNTIYF.

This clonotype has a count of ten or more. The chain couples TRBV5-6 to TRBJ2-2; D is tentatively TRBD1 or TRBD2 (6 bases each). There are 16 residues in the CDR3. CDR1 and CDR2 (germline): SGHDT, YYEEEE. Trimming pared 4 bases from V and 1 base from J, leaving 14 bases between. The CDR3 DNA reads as TGTGCCAGCAGCCGCGCCGGGGGCGGGAACACCGGGGAGCTGTTTTTT. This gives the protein CASSRAGGGNTGELFF.

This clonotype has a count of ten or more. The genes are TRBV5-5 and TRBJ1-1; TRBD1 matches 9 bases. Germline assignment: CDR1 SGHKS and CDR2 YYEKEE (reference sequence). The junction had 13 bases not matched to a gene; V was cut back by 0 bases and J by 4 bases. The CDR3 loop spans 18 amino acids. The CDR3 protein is CASSLGGQGHIGVTEAFF. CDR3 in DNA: TGTGCCAGCAGCTTGGGGGGACAGGGACATATTGGGGTCACTGAAGCTTTCTTT.

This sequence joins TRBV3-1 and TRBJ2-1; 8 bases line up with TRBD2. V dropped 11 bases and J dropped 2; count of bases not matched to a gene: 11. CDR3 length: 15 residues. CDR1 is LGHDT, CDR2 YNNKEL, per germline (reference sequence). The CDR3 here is CACCREAGAYNEQFF. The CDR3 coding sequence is TGTGCCTGCTGCCGCGAAGCGGGAGCCTACAATGAGCAGTTCTTC.

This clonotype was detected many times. DNA for the CDR3: TGTGCCATCAGTGCCGGGACTAGGGACACCGGGGAGCTGTTTTTT. Residues: CAISAGTRDTGELFF. The V call is TRBV10-3, the J call TRBJ2-2; TRBD2 agrees at 8 bases. CDR3 length: 15 residues. J gave up 3 bases and V 4 bases, and 4 bases lay outside the gene matches. Germline V gives CDR1 ENHRY, CDR2 SYGVKD.

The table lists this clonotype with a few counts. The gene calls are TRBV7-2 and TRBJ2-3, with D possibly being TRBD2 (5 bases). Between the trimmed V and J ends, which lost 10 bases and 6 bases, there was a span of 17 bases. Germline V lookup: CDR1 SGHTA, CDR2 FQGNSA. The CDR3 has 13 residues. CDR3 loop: CATRTPPGDTQYF. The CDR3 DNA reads TGTGCCACCCGGACCCCACCGGGGGATACGCAGTATTTT.

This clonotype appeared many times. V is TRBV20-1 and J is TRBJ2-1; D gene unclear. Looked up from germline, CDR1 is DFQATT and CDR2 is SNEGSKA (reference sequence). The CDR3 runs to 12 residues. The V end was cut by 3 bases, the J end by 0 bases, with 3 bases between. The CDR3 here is CSARVSYNEQFF. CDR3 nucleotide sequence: TGCAGTGCTAGGGTCTCCTACAATGAGCAGTTCTTC.

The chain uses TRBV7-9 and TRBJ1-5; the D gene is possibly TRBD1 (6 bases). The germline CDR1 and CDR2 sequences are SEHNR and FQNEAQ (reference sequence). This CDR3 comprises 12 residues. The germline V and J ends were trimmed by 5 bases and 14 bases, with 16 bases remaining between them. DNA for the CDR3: TGTGCCAGCAGCCACCCAGGGGAACAGAAGCATTTT. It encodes CASSHPGEQKHF.

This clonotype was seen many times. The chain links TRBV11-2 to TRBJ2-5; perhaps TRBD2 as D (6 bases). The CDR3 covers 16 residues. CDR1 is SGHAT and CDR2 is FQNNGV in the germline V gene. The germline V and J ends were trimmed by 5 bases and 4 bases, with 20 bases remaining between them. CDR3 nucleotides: TGTGCCAGCAGCCAGCCGGGAGTGGCGGGAACAGAGACCCAGTACTTC. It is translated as CASSQPGVAGTETQYF.

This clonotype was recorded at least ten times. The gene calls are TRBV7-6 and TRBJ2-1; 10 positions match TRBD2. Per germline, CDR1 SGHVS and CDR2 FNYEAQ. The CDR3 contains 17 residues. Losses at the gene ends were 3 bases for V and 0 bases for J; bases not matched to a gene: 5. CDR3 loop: CASSLGTSASSYNEQFF. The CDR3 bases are TGTGCCAGCAGCTTGGGGACTAGCGCGAGCTCCTACAATGAGCAGTTCTTC.

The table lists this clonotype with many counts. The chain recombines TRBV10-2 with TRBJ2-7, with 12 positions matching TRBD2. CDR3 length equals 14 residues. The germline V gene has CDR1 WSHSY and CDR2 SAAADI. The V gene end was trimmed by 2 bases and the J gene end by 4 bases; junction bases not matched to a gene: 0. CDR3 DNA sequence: TGCGCCAGCAGTGAGGGACTAGCGGGGTACGAGCAGTACTTC. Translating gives CASSEGLAGYEQYF.

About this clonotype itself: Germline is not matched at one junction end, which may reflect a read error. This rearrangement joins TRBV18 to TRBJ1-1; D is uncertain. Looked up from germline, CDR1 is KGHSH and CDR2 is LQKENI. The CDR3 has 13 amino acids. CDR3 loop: CASSPAGNTGAFF. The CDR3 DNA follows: TGTGCCAGCTCACCAGCCGGAAACACTGGAGCTTTCTTT.

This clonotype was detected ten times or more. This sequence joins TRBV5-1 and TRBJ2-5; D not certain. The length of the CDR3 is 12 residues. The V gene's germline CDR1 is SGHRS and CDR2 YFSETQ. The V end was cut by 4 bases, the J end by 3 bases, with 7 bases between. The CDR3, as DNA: TGCGCCAGCAGCGACACGGAAGAGACCCAGTACTTC. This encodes CASSDTEETQYF.

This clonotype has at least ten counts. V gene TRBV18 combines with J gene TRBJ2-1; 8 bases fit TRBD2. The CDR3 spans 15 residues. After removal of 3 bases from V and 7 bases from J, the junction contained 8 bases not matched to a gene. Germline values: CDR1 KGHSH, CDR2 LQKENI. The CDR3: CASSPRTGGMNEQFF. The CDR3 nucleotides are TGTGCCAGCTCACCTCGAACGGGAGGGATGAATGAGCAGTTCTTC.

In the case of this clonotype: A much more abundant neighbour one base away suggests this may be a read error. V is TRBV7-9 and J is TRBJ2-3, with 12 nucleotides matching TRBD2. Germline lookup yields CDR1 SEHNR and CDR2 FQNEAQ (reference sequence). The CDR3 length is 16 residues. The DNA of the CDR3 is TGTACCAGCAGCCCCCGACTAGCGGGAGTCCCAGATACGCAGTATTTT. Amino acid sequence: CTSSPRLAGVPDTQYF.

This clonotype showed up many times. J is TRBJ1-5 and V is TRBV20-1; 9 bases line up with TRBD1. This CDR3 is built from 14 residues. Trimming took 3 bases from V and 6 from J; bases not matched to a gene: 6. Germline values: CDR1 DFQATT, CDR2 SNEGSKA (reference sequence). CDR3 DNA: TGCAGTGCTAGGCCGGGACAGGGATCTCAGCCCCAGCATTTT. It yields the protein CSARPGQGSQPQHF.

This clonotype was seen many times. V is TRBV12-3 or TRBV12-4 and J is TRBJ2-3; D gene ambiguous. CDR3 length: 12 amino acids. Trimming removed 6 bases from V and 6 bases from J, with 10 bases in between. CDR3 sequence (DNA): TGTGCCAGCAGCCGGCAGAGTGATACGCAGTATTTT. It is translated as CASSRQSDTQYF.